This TCR beta chain comes out of a study of T cells in narcolepsy. Note on this clone: No antigen is known for it.

Clones were sequenced by immunoSEQ multiplex PCR, and TCRdb holds only the in-frame ones, with some missing. The table lists 15,000 to 20,000 clones, 65% to 90% of them singletons. Looked up from germline, CDR1 is SGHRS and CDR2 is YFSETQ. This CDR3 spans 13 amino acids. Trimming left V 4 bases short and J 6 bases short, with 11 bases between. Study conclusions and caveats: In some patient and control memory CD4+ samples, autoreactive clones were absent.

The specimen was memory (CD45RA-) CD4+ T cells from blood. The sequence derives from a human donor in good health. The rearrangement uses TRBV5-1 and TRBJ2-4, with a possible D match to TRBD1 (6 bases). As DNA, the CDR3 is TGCGCCAGCAGCACAGGGCTGGTAAACATTCAGTACTTC. Residues: CASSTGLVNIQYF.